This is a list of T cell receptor beta chains from one sample in a study of immune evolution from preneoplasia to lung adenocarcinoma. The table came from immunoSEQ multiplex PCR; TCRdb's copy has only in-frame clones and leaves some out. Of 7,700 or so clones in the sample, around 84% are singletons; the top ten hold about 7.7%. The sample was FFPE adjacent normal lung tissue. The source of these receptors is a person between 70 and 80 years old with lung adenocarcinoma. The CDR3 runs from the conserved cysteine through the conserved F or W. The D gene is left open where the match is weak. Not every row has a clone size; where given, it reads once, few, many or a size class.

TRBV28	TRBJ2-1	-	TRBD1	CASSQDRGRAEQFF	TGTGCCAGTTCCCAGGACAGGGGTCGCGCTGAGCAGTTCTTC
TRBV30	TRBJ1-3	-	TRBD1	CAWMGTDYYSGNTIYF	TGTGCCTGGATGGGGACAGATTACTACTCTGGAAACACCATATATTTT
TRBV6-1	TRBJ1-5	-	TRBD1	CASSDRGLGQPQHF	TGTGCCAGCAGTGACAGGGGGCTGGGTCAGCCCCAGCATTTT
TRBV6-6	TRBJ2-7	-	TRBD1	CASCAGQAYEQYF	TGTGCCAGCTGCGCGGGACAGGCCTACGAGCAGTACTTC
TRBV5-1	TRBJ1-1	-	TRBD1	CASSLQDRGEAFF	TGCGCCAGCAGCTTACAGGACAGGGGGGAAGCTTTCTTT
TRBV27	TRBJ2-7	-	TRBD1	CASRKGGEVIYEQYF	TGTGCCAGCAGGAAAGGGGGCGAAGTTATTTACGAGCAGTACTTC
TRBV30	TRBJ1-3	-	-	CAWSTRQVGVNTIYF	TGTGCCTGGAGTACCCGACAGGTTGGGGTAAACACCATATATTTT
TRBV7-3	TRBJ1-6	-	-	CASSLRGASNSPLHF	TGTGCCAGCAGCTTAAGAGGGGCCAGTAATTCACCCCTCCACTTT
TRBV5-1	TRBJ1-4	-	-	CASSVDSGEKLFF	TGCGCCAGCAGCGTTGACTCAGGGGAAAAACTGTTTTTT
TRBV29-1	TRBJ1-1	-	-	CSVLNSFEAFF	TGCAGCGTACTAAACTCCTTTGAAGCTTTCTTT
TRBV6-1	TRBJ1-2	-	-	CASSVALTNYGYTF	TGTGCCAGCAGCGTAGCACTTACTAACTATGGCTACACCTTC
TRBV5-1	TRBJ1-1	-	-	CASSGPAEGTEAFF	TGCGCCAGCAGCGGCCCCGCGGAGGGGACTGAAGCTTTCTTT
TRBV18	TRBJ2-7	-	-	CASSQITYEQYF	TGTGCCAGCTCCCAAATTACCTACGAGCAGTACTTC
TRBV27	TRBJ2-7	-	-	CASSFGTSLEQYF	TGTGCCAGCAGTTTCGGGACCAGCTTGGAGCAGTACTTC
TRBV5-6	TRBJ1-1	-	-	CASSWGPRGTEAFF	TGTGCCAGCAGCTGGGGACCCCGAGGCACTGAAGCTTTCTTT
TRBV5-3	TRBJ1-1	few	-	CARSLDRQGTEAFF	TGTGCCAGAAGCTTGGATAGGCAGGGCACTGAAGCTTTCTTT
TRBV27	TRBJ2-7	-	TRBD2	CASIKAGTREQYF	TGTGCCAGCATCAAAGCGGGAACCCGCGAGCAGTACTTC
TRBV6-6	TRBJ1-5	-	-	CASSAGHLSNQPQHF	TGTGCCAGCAGTGCGGGACACCTTAGCAATCAGCCCCAGCATTTT
TRBV11-3	TRBJ2-2	-	-	CASNLGYDGELFF	TGTGCCAGCAATCTTGGGTACGACGGGGAGCTGTTTTTT
TRBV2	TRBJ2-7	-	-	CASRFTGSHEQYF	TGTGCCAGCAGGTTTACAGGTTCTCACGAGCAGTACTTC
TRBV6-1	TRBJ2-1	-	-	CASSEGGKRYEQFF	TGTGCCAGCAGTGAGGGGGGTAAAAGATATGAGCAGTTCTTC
TRBV5-6	TRBJ2-1	-	-	CASSLVRGIISYNEQFF	TGTGCCAGCAGCTTGGTCCGGGGTATAATCTCCTACAATGAGCAGTTCTTC
TRBV2	TRBJ2-1	-	TRBD1	CASSDRGLNEQFF	TGTGCCAGCAGTGACAGGGGGCTAAATGAGCAGTTCTTC
TRBV25-1	TRBJ2-3	-	-	CASSEEGAGFTDTQYF	TGTGCCAGCAGTGAAGAAGGAGCGGGTTTCACAGATACGCAGTATTTT
TRBV19	TRBJ1-2	-	-	CASSIGGSSYTF	TGTGCCAGTAGTATAGGAGGTTCGAGCTACACCTTC
TRBV7-2	TRBJ2-3	-	-	CASSLSQGNPSTDTQYF	TGTGCCAGCAGCCTATCACAGGGCAATCCTAGCACAGATACGCAGTATTTT
TRBV5-6	TRBJ2-7	-	TRBD1	CASSLTGFPYEQYF	TGTGCCAGCAGCCTGACAGGGTTCCCCTACGAGCAGTACTTC
TRBV28	TRBJ2-3	-	TRBD2	CASSLAGGGANTQYF	TGTGCCAGCAGCCTAGCGGGAGGAGGGGCAAATACGCAGTATTTT
TRBV11-3	TRBJ2-3	-	TRBD2	CASSSGTSGVLTDTQYF	TGTGCCAGCAGCTCCGGGACTAGCGGGGTACTCACAGATACGCAGTATTTT
TRBV27	TRBJ1-2	-	-	CASSLSPGEGRNKYGYTF	TGTGCCAGCAGTTTATCGCCCGGGGAGGGGAGAAATAAATATGGCTACACCTTC
TRBV6-6	TRBJ1-5	-	-	CASGLDPRYSNQPQHF	TGTGCCAGCGGCCTGGACCCACGTTATAGCAATCAGCCCCAGCATTTT
TRBV2	TRBJ2-1	-	-	CASKRMGTPSSYNEQFF	TGTGCCAGCAAGAGAATGGGGACACCGAGCTCCTACAATGAGCAGTTCTTC
TRBV19	TRBJ1-2	-	-	CASSIEPPRGYTF	TGTGCCAGTAGTATCGAACCCCCTCGCGGCTACACCTTC
TRBV10-1	TRBJ2-1	-	TRBD2	CASSDGLVHNEQFF	TGCGCCAGCAGCGACGGACTAGTACACAATGAGCAGTTCTTC